This T cell receptor beta chain was sequenced in a study of cytomegalovirus exposure and HLA in healthy donors. Findings and limits, study-wide: Compared with the roughly 700-donor mean, an Asian-associated ancestry cluster reportedly had fewer N-insertions, according to a later analysis.

With respect to this clone: Antigen: not known.

Between the trimmed V and J ends, which lost 2 bases and 10 bases, there was a span of 13 bases. The CDR3 consists of 13 residues. CDR1 is SGHTA and CDR2 is FQGTGA in the germline V gene. With 60 Vbeta and 13 Jbeta primers, the PCR was carried out. Sequenced by immunoSEQ multiplex PCR; TCRdb stores in-frame clones only, minus some. The repertoire consists of some 270,000 clones, with about four fifths occurring once and the leading ten covering roughly 0.31%. The receptor's source is a girl aged 2-10 years in good health and CMV-seronegative. The sequenced material came from PBMCs. This sequence joins TRBV7-3 and TRBJ2-3, with D uncertain. In DNA, the CDR3 is TGTGCCAGCAGCTTATACTGGGCGTGGGCGCAGTATTTT. It codes for CASSLYWAWAQYF.